This T cell receptor (beta chain) comes out of a study of T-cell reconstitution after alpha-beta-depleted transplantation in children. Library preparation (for TCRbeta) was performed with unique molecular identifiers. MiXCR was run by TCRdb on the PCR reads, yielding one entry per CDR3 protein. The sample records approximately 430,000 distinct CDR3 sequences, roughly 16% being singletons. The source of this sequence is a boy in the first two years of life who had a stem cell transplant for Wiskott-Aldrich syndrome, so the T cells may come from the graft donor. The sample was PBMCs, mostly from graft donor cells, taken 360 days after TCRalphabeta/CD19-depleted stem cell transplant.

DNA of the CDR3: TGTGCCAGCAGAAGGACCCAGACAACAGATACGCAGTATTTT. Amino acids: CASRRTQTTDTQYF. The J gene is TRBJ2-3, the V gene TRBV25-1; D is uncertain. Germline-derived CDR1 and CDR2 are MGHDK and SYGVNS. This CDR3 is built from 14 residues. The germline V and J ends were trimmed by 6 bases and 3 bases, with 13 bases remaining between them.